This is a list of T cell receptor beta chains from one sample in a study of T cells in localized non-small cell lung cancer. Assay used: immunoSEQ multiplex PCR; TCRdb lists only in-frame clones, some missing. The table has some 64,000 clones, roughly 79% seen once. The material was PBMCs, obtained before any cancer treatment. These receptors all stem from a man aged 35 to 69 with stage II lung adenocarcinoma. CDR3s include the opening cysteine and the closing phenylalanine or tryptophan. Fields, in order: CDR3 DNA, CDR3 protein, D gene, J gene, clone size, V gene. D genes are given only for firm matches. The size field is filled for only some rows; it gives once, few, many or a size class.

cdr3_nt: TGTGCCAGCACCGGGACAGGGACAGAAAATCAGCCCCAGCATTTT
cdr3_aa: CASTGTGTENQPQHF
d_call: TRBD1
j_call: TRBJ1-5
clone_size: .
v_call: TRBV2

cdr3_nt: TGTGCCAGCAGCTCCTGGGGGACAGGGAGAAGAACCGGGGAGCTGTTTTTT
cdr3_aa: CASSSWGTGRRTGELFF
d_call: TRBD1
j_call: TRBJ2-2
clone_size: .
v_call: TRBV5-4

cdr3_nt: TGTGCCAGCAGTTTATTATTTAGCGGGGTCACAGATACGCAGTATTTT
cdr3_aa: CASSLLFSGVTDTQYF
d_call: TRBD2
j_call: TRBJ2-3
clone_size: .
v_call: TRBV28

cdr3_nt: TGCAGCGTTGTTGACAGGGGAACCCTCCTCCACGAGCAGTACTTC
cdr3_aa: CSVVDRGTLLHEQYF
d_call: TRBD1
j_call: TRBJ2-7
clone_size: few
v_call: TRBV29-1

cdr3_nt: TGTGCCACCGGGGACACCGGGGAGCTGTTTTTT
cdr3_aa: CATGDTGELFF
d_call: .
j_call: TRBJ2-2
clone_size: .
v_call: TRBV15

cdr3_nt: TGTGCCAGCAGCTTAGGGACACTATCGCAGGGGGGCTACACCTTC
cdr3_aa: CASSLGTLSQGGYTF
d_call: .
j_call: TRBJ1-2
clone_size: .
v_call: TRBV7-9

cdr3_nt: TGCGCCAGCAGCCAAGAGCCCACCACAAACTATGGCTACACCTTC
cdr3_aa: CASSQEPTTNYGYTF
d_call: .
j_call: TRBJ1-2
clone_size: few
v_call: TRBV4-3

cdr3_nt: TGTGCCAGCAGCACGGGACTAGCGGGTAGGACAGATACGCAGTATTTT
cdr3_aa: CASSTGLAGRTDTQYF
d_call: TRBD2
j_call: TRBJ2-3
clone_size: few
v_call: TRBV11-2

cdr3_nt: TGTGCCAGCAGAGTAACCCAGGGGATCGTCGGGGAGCTGTTTTTT
cdr3_aa: CASRVTQGIVGELFF
d_call: .
j_call: TRBJ2-2
clone_size: .
v_call: TRBV27

cdr3_nt: TGTGCCAGCAGTGAAGGGAACATCCAAGAGACCCAGTACTTC
cdr3_aa: CASSEGNIQETQYF
d_call: .
j_call: TRBJ2-5
clone_size: .
v_call: TRBV6-1

cdr3_nt: TGTGCCACCAGCGTCCCGACAAGGAACACTGAAGCTTTCTTT
cdr3_aa: CATSVPTRNTEAFF
d_call: .
j_call: TRBJ1-1
clone_size: .
v_call: TRBV15

cdr3_nt: TGTGCCTGGAGTAAAACAGATACGCAGTATTTT
cdr3_aa: CAWSKTDTQYF
d_call: .
j_call: TRBJ2-3
clone_size: .
v_call: TRBV30

cdr3_nt: TGTGCCAGCTCACCCCCCGGAGGCGTGAACACTGAAGCTTTCTTT
cdr3_aa: CASSPPGGVNTEAFF
d_call: .
j_call: TRBJ1-1
clone_size: .
v_call: TRBV18

cdr3_nt: TGCGCCAGCAGCCAAAAGATATCTGGAAACACCATATATTTT
cdr3_aa: CASSQKISGNTIYF
d_call: .
j_call: TRBJ1-3
clone_size: .
v_call: TRBV4-1